A selection of T cell receptor beta chains follows, all from one sample in a study of blood T cells in healthy people across ages. In TCRdb, the 5' RACE reads were re-called with MiXCR into one record per CDR3 protein. Here the sample spans about 1.6 million distinct CDR3 sequences, about 35% being singletons. The sequencing input was blood. These TCRs come from a young woman in good health. Each CDR3 is given with its conserved first and last residue. Fields, in order: clone size, V gene, J gene, D gene, CDR3 protein, CDR3 DNA. The D gene is left open where the match is weak. Not all rows give a size; the values are once, few, many and, for expanded clones, a class.

clone_size: .; v_call: TRBV2; j_call: TRBJ2-3; d_call: .; cdr3_aa: CASSGSRRTDTQYF; cdr3_nt: TGTGCCAGCAGTGGATCCAGACGCACAGATACGCAGTATTTT
clone_size: few; v_call: TRBV9; j_call: TRBJ1-5; d_call: .; cdr3_aa: CASSVGGAPLSPQHF; cdr3_nt: TGTGCCAGCAGCGTAGGGGGGGCACCATTATCCCCCCAGCATTTT
clone_size: once; v_call: TRBV2; j_call: TRBJ2-1; d_call: .; cdr3_aa: CASSARKAGEQFF; cdr3_nt: TGTGCCAGCAGTGCCCGGAAAGCGGGTGAGCAGTTCTTC
clone_size: few; v_call: TRBV7-9; j_call: TRBJ2-1; d_call: .; cdr3_aa: CASSLMTASVTYNEQFF; cdr3_nt: TGTGCCAGCAGCTTAATGACAGCGAGCGTCACCTACAATGAGCAGTTCTTC
clone_size: .; v_call: TRBV5-1; j_call: TRBJ2-7; d_call: .; cdr3_aa: CASSLGINEQYF; cdr3_nt: TGCGCCAGCAGCTTGGGAATCAACGAGCAGTACTTC
clone_size: .; v_call: TRBV12-3/TRBV12-4; j_call: TRBJ2-3; d_call: TRBD1; cdr3_aa: CASSWEQGLGTDTQYF; cdr3_nt: TGTGCCAGCAGTTGGGAACAGGGGTTGGGGACAGATACGCAGTATTTT
clone_size: .; v_call: TRBV20-1; j_call: TRBJ2-1; d_call: TRBD1; cdr3_aa: CSAEGQEKIPNEQFF; cdr3_nt: TGCAGTGCGGAGGGACAGGAAAAAATCCCCAATGAGCAGTTCTTC
clone_size: .; v_call: TRBV27; j_call: TRBJ2-5; d_call: .; cdr3_aa: CASSLSTKPGETQYF; cdr3_nt: TGTGCCAGCAGTTTATCTACAAAACCGGGAGAGACCCAGTACTTC
clone_size: .; v_call: TRBV15; j_call: TRBJ2-1; d_call: .; cdr3_aa: CATSRTPPDREGYNEQFF; cdr3_nt: TGTGCCACCAGCAGAACCCCCCCCGACAGGGAGGGCTACAATGAGCAGTTCTTC
clone_size: many; v_call: TRBV13; j_call: TRBJ2-7; d_call: .; cdr3_aa: CASSFEGIGEQYF; cdr3_nt: TGTGCCAGCAGCTTTGAGGGGATCGGCGAGCAGTACTTC
clone_size: .; v_call: TRBV20-1; j_call: TRBJ1-5; d_call: .; cdr3_aa: CSAWGAGNQPQHF; cdr3_nt: TGCAGTGCTTGGGGGGCAGGGAATCAGCCCCAGCATTTT
clone_size: .; v_call: TRBV5-1; j_call: TRBJ2-2; d_call: TRBD2; cdr3_aa: CASNLTAGGPGTGELFF; cdr3_nt: TGCGCCAGCAACTTGACAGCGGGGGGGCCGGGGACCGGGGAGCTGTTTTTT
clone_size: .; v_call: TRBV6-6; j_call: TRBJ1-1; d_call: .; cdr3_aa: CASRRPGIGCTEAFF; cdr3_nt: TGTGCCAGCAGACGCCCAGGTATCGGGTGCACTGAAGCTTTCTTT
clone_size: few; v_call: TRBV6-5; j_call: TRBJ1-2; d_call: .; cdr3_aa: CASSRSSREVGYTF; cdr3_nt: TGTGCCAGCAGCCGGTCTTCCAGGGAAGTCGGCTACACCTTC
clone_size: .; v_call: TRBV5-1; j_call: TRBJ2-1; d_call: TRBD2; cdr3_aa: CASSSEGTSGRGPYNEQFF; cdr3_nt: TGCGCCAGCAGCTCCGAAGGGACTAGCGGGAGAGGGCCCTACAATGAGCAGTTCTTC
clone_size: .; v_call: TRBV19; j_call: TRBJ2-7; d_call: .; cdr3_aa: CASSPGQILREQYF; cdr3_nt: TGTGCCAGTAGCCCTGGACAGATTTTGAGGGAGCAGTACTTC
clone_size: .; v_call: TRBV18; j_call: TRBJ2-7; d_call: .; cdr3_aa: CASSKGSEYEQYF; cdr3_nt: TGTGCCAGCTCAAAGGGTAGCGAGTACGAGCAGTACTTC
clone_size: .; v_call: TRBV9; j_call: TRBJ2-7; d_call: TRBD1; cdr3_aa: CACSPSTGTGIEQYF; cdr3_nt: TGTGCCTGCAGCCCATCAACCGGGACAGGGATTGAGCAGTACTTC
clone_size: .; v_call: TRBV9; j_call: TRBJ2-5; d_call: TRBD2; cdr3_aa: CAGSVALAGGKETQYF; cdr3_nt: TGTGCCGGCAGCGTAGCACTAGCGGGGGGTAAAGAGACCCAGTACTTC
clone_size: .; v_call: TRBV9; j_call: TRBJ2-1; d_call: TRBD2; cdr3_aa: CASSAGLAMTDEQFF; cdr3_nt: TGTGCCAGCAGCGCGGGACTAGCGATGACCGATGAGCAGTTCTTC
clone_size: many; v_call: TRBV4-1; j_call: TRBJ2-5; d_call: .; cdr3_aa: CASSQVLSLGGEGTQYF; cdr3_nt: TGCGCCAGCAGCCAAGTTCTAAGTCTGGGCGGGGAAGGGACCCAGTACTTC
clone_size: .; v_call: TRBV7-9; j_call: TRBJ1-1; d_call: .; cdr3_aa: CASSPRHGAEAFF; cdr3_nt: TGTGCCAGCAGCCCTAGACACGGTGCTGAAGCTTTCTTT
clone_size: .; v_call: TRBV6-6; j_call: TRBJ1-1; d_call: TRBD1; cdr3_aa: CASSPPGTGNTEAFF; cdr3_nt: TGTGCCAGCAGTCCTCCCGGGACAGGGAACACTGAAGCTTTCTTT
clone_size: few; v_call: TRBV20-1; j_call: TRBJ1-2; d_call: .; cdr3_aa: CSAPREGILNYGYTF; cdr3_nt: TGCAGTGCACCTCGGGAGGGCATCCTGAACTATGGCTACACCTTC
clone_size: .; v_call: TRBV27; j_call: TRBJ1-5; d_call: TRBD1; cdr3_aa: CASSPGTGGKQPQHF; cdr3_nt: TGTGCCAGCAGTCCAGGGACAGGGGGTAAGCAGCCCCAGCATTTT
clone_size: few; v_call: TRBV28; j_call: TRBJ2-3; d_call: TRBD2; cdr3_aa: CASSPSGLAGQTDTQYF; cdr3_nt: TGTGCCAGCAGCCCCTCCGGACTAGCGGGGCAGACAGATACGCAGTATTTT
clone_size: .; v_call: TRBV6-6; j_call: TRBJ2-3; d_call: .; cdr3_aa: CASSSQDPRTDTQYF; cdr3_nt: TGTGCCAGCAGTTCTCAGGACCCTCGGACCGATACGCAGTATTTT
clone_size: few; v_call: TRBV20-1; j_call: TRBJ2-3; d_call: TRBD2; cdr3_aa: CSALAGVGVSDTQYF; cdr3_nt: TGCAGTGCTTTAGCGGGAGTAGGTGTGTCAGATACGCAGTATTTT
clone_size: .; v_call: TRBV13; j_call: TRBJ2-3; d_call: TRBD2; cdr3_aa: CASSPYASGRALKDTQYF; cdr3_nt: TGTGCCAGCAGCCCCTATGCTAGCGGGAGGGCCTTGAAGGATACGCAGTATTTT
clone_size: .; v_call: TRBV20-1; j_call: TRBJ1-5; d_call: .; cdr3_aa: CSARPRDGSQPQHF; cdr3_nt: TGCAGTGCTAGGCCCAGGGACGGGAGTCAGCCCCAGCATTTT